The 26 T cell receptor beta chains in this list originate from one sample, sequenced in a study of cytomegalovirus exposure and HLA in healthy donors. The PCR employed 60 Vbeta primers together with 13 Jbeta primers. Measured with immunoSEQ multiplex PCR; TCRdb has only the in-frame clones, and not every one. The profile shows some 120,000 clones, approximately 70% of them singletons. The sample comprised PBMCs. The receptors stem from a man aged 25 to 40 in good health and CMV-seropositive.

The chain links TRBV6-6 to TRBJ2-2; 8 bases map to TRBD1. In germline, CDR1 is MNHNY, CDR2 SVGAGI (reference sequence). This CDR3 is built from 15 residues. The V segment lost 5 bases and the J segment 8 bases; nucleotides outside the gene matches: 10. The CDR3 loop is CASSHGTGALGELFF. The CDR3 nucleotides read TGTGCCAGCAGTCACGGGACAGGAGCTTTGGGGGAGCTGTTTTTT.

The chain employs TRBV5-5 and TRBJ2-7; TRBD1 aligns across 9 bases. This CDR3 contains 15 residues. The junction had 3 bases not matched to a gene; V was cut back by 0 bases and J by 2 bases. CDR1 is SGHKS, CDR2 YYEKEE, per germline (reference sequence). CDR3 in amino acids: CASSLGQGVPYEQYV. CDR3 DNA: TGTGCCAGCAGCTTGGGACAGGGGGTCCCCTACGAGCAGTACGTC.

The chain combines TRBV28 with TRBJ1-3, with D perhaps TRBD1 (5 bases). V was trimmed by 2 bases and J by 0 bases, leaving 8 bases between them. The CDR3 totals 15 residues. CDR1 and CDR2 from the germline V gene are MDHEN and SYDVKM. The CDR3, as DNA: TGTGCCAGCAGTTTACGGGGGAGCTCTGGAAACACCATATATTTT. It codes for CASSLRGSSGNTIYF.

V and J are TRBV28 and TRBJ1-2; D is undetermined. The ends were cut back, 4 bases at V and 0 bases at J, with 18 bases in the middle. The germline CDR1 and CDR2 sequences are MDHEN and SYDVKM. CDR3 length: 17 amino acids. The CDR3 is CASSYQVEAPSNYGYTF. The CDR3 bases are TGTGCCAGCAGTTATCAGGTAGAAGCACCCTCTAACTATGGCTACACCTTC.

In DNA, the CDR3 is TGTGCCAGCAGTTACCCCGGGAGCAACACTGAAGCTTTCTTT. Amino acid sequence: CASSYPGSNTEAFF. The genes are TRBV6-5 and TRBJ1-1; no reliable D call. CDR1 and CDR2 (germline): MNHEY, SVGAGI. The CDR3 extends over 14 amino acids. V lost 2 bases and J lost 2, with 9 bases in between.

The chain combines TRBV9 with TRBJ2-1; possible D gene TRBD2, 6 bases. Trimming cost V 0 bases and J 5 bases, with 12 bases left between them. The germline CDR1 and CDR2 sequences are SGDLS and YYNGEE. The CDR3 contains 15 residues. CDR3 sequence (DNA): TGTGCCAGCAGCGTAGAGGCGGGACTGGACAATGAGCAGTTCTTC. This gives the protein CASSVEAGLDNEQFF.

This clone was detected once. The chain joins TRBV27 to TRBJ2-7; 10 bases are shared with TRBD1. The CDR3 spans 14 residues. Looked up from germline, CDR1 is MNHEY and CDR2 is SMNVEV (reference sequence). Trimming cost V 3 bases and J 3 bases; bases outside gene matches: 2. The CDR3 coding sequence is TGTGCCAGCAGTTTTGGGACAGGGGACTACGAGCAGTACTTC. Its translation: CASSFGTGDYEQYF.

This chain uses TRBV2 with TRBJ1-4, with TRBD1 matching over 9 bases. CDR3 length: 12 residues. Germline V gene data show CDR1 as SNHLY and CDR2 as FYNNEI. Trimming cost V 8 bases and J 6 bases; bases outside gene matches: 1. The CDR3 loop reads CASGDRDEKLFF. The CDR3 coding sequence is TGTGCCAGCGGGGACAGGGATGAAAAACTGTTTTTT.

The chain joins TRBV2 to TRBJ2-1; a weak D match, TRBD2 (6 bases). Germline loops: CDR1 SNHLY, CDR2 FYNNEI. V lost 2 bases, J lost 1 base, and 9 bases lay in between. CDR3 length equals 15 residues. In nucleotides, the CDR3 is TGTGCCAGCAGTGAAACGCGGGGATCCTACAATGAGCAGTTCTTC. Encoded protein: CASSETRGSYNEQFF.

This rearrangement joins TRBV29-1 to TRBJ1-1; D possibly corresponds to TRBD1 (6 bases). Looked up from germline, CDR1 is SQVTM and CDR2 is ANQGSEA. This CDR3 has 13 amino acids. The V gene lost 4 bases and the J gene lost 4 bases, with 13 bases spanning the gap. CDR3 bases: TGCAGCGTTGGGGCTGGGGGCGGCACTGAAGCTTTCTTT. As protein: CSVGAGGGTEAFF.

This clone was detected only once. The chain joins TRBV11-3 to TRBJ2-1; 10 bases fit TRBD2. This CDR3 contains 18 residues. Germline trimming cut 0 bases from V and 1 base from J; bases unmatched to any gene: 6. Germline V gene sequence: CDR1 SGHNT, CDR2 YENEEA. The CDR3 coding sequence is TGTGCCAGCAGCTTAGATGGGGGACTAGCGTTATCCTACAATGAGCAGTTCTTC. It specifies CASSLDGGLALSYNEQFF.

This chain connects TRBV11-2 to TRBJ1-3; D gene ambiguous. The V gene's germline CDR1 is SGHAT and CDR2 FQNNGV. This CDR3 contains 14 residues. Trimming removed 0 bases at V and 1 base at J, with 4 bases between. The CDR3 region has the DNA TGTGCCAGCAGCTTAGAGAGGTCTGGAAACACCATATATTTT. Translated: CASSLERSGNTIYF.

This clone was recorded only once. The rearrangement links TRBV9 to TRBJ1-2; TRBD1 might be the D (5 bases). The germline gives CDR1 SGDLS, CDR2 YYNGEE. The V end was cut by 0 bases, the J end by 5 bases, with 8 bases between. This CDR3 has 13 residues. The CDR3 protein is CASSVARGYGYTF. For the CDR3, the DNA is TGTGCCAGCAGCGTAGCACGGGGGTATGGCTACACCTTC.

CDR3 residues: CAIGGRQDASYEQYV. The CDR3 nucleotides are TGTGCCATCGGGGGCCGACAGGACGCCTCCTACGAGCAGTACGTC. This chain links TRBV10-3 with TRBJ2-7; tentatively, D is TRBD1 (6 bases). Germline lookup yields CDR1 ENHRY and CDR2 SYGVKD. V shed 8 bases and J shed 0 bases, with 17 bases lying between them. The CDR3 is 15 amino acids.

This clone was counted between two and nine times. The V gene is TRBV28, the J gene TRBJ1-2; the match to TRBD1 covers 12 bases. V lost 3 bases, J lost 2 bases, and 13 bases stayed unmatched. The CDR3 contains 19 residues. CDR1 and CDR2 (germline): MDHEN, SYDVKM. CDR3 nucleotide sequence: TGTGCCAGCAGTTTGTCCTCGGGACAGGGGGCGGCATGGAACTATGGCTACACCTTC. It codes for CASSLSSGQGAAWNYGYTF.

This clone was found a few times. The CDR3 sequence is CAWSTSGWGRHQAFF. The CDR3 DNA sequence: TGTGCCTGGAGTACTTCCGGGTGGGGGCGCCATCAAGCTTTCTTT. V is TRBV30 and J is TRBJ1-1; possible D gene TRBD1, 6 bases. Trimming pared 2 bases from V and 9 bases from J, leaving 22 bases between. The CDR3 length is 15 residues. Germline assignment: CDR1 GTSNPN and CDR2 SVGIG (reference sequence).

A note on this clone: The junction and the germline gene differ at one end; a read error may be behind it. Other DNA sequences in the sample encode the same CDR3. The chain recombines TRBV28 with TRBJ1-2, with D possibly matching TRBD1 (6 bases). The CDR3 consists of 14 residues. Germline V gives CDR1 MDHEN, CDR2 SYDVKM. The CDR3 loop reads CASSLSDRRYGYTF. As DNA, the CDR3 is TGTGCCAGCAGTTTGTCTGACAGGCGGTATGGTTACACCTTC.

The CDR3 is CASSSGALPPYEQYF. CDR3 coding DNA: TGTGCCAGCAGCTCAGGGGCCCTGCCCCCCTACGAGCAGTACTTC. The chain recombines TRBV11-3 with TRBJ2-7; possible D gene TRBD1, 6 bases. V dropped 4 bases and J dropped 2 bases, with 15 bases sitting between them. The CDR3 has 15 amino acids. Germline CDR1 and CDR2: SGHNT and YENEEA.

The rearrangement joins TRBV7-2 to TRBJ2-2; 7 positions agree with TRBD2. Losses at the gene ends were 4 bases for V and 6 bases for J; bases not matched to a gene: 2. The CDR3 loop spans 13 amino acids. Germline V lookup: CDR1 SGHTA, CDR2 FQGNSA. This chain's CDR3 is CASSWGGAGELFF. The CDR3 region has the DNA TGTGCCAGCAGCTGGGGAGGGGCCGGGGAGCTGTTTTTT.

The rearrangement joins TRBV7-9 to TRBJ2-6, with unresolved D. The CDR3 runs to 15 residues. Trimming shortened V by 5 bases and J by 0 bases, and 8 bases separated the two germline ends. The germline CDR1 and CDR2 sequences are SEHNR and FQNEAQ (reference sequence). The CDR3 here is CASSHSSSGANVLTF. The CDR3 DNA is TGTGCCAGCAGCCACTCGAGCTCTGGGGCCAACGTCCTGACTTTC.

There are a few counts of this clone. CDR3 nucleotides: TGTGCCAGCAGCTCTCTCACAGATACGCAGTATTTT. Protein sequence: CASSSLTDTQYF. This chain joins TRBV7-2 and TRBJ2-3; D call uncertain. Germline V gives CDR1 SGHTA, CDR2 FQGNSA. Trimming removed 4 bases from V and 2 bases from J, with 4 bases in between. The CDR3 is 12 amino acids.

The V and J genes are TRBV5-4 and TRBJ2-3; weak D call: TRBD2 (6 bases). The V end lost 0 bases, the J end lost 2 bases, and 10 bases lay between the germline ends. This CDR3 is 15 amino acids long. CDR1 SGHNT and CDR2 YYREEE come from the germline V gene (reference sequence). CDR3 coding DNA: TGTGCCAGCAGCTTGGGACTAGGGACCACAGATACGCAGTATTTT. Encoded protein: CASSLGLGTTDTQYF.

The rearrangement joins TRBV28 to TRBJ1-2; weak D call: TRBD1 (6 bases). This CDR3 contains 14 residues. Trimming took off 6 bases at V and 3 bases at J, with 14 bases between the two ends. Germline V gene lookup returns CDR1 MDHEN and CDR2 SYDVKM. CDR3 sequence (DNA): TGTGCCAGCAGACCTGGACAGCCACACTATGGCTACACCTTC. Encoded protein: CASRPGQPHYGYTF.

The J gene is TRBJ1-4, the V gene TRBV11-2; no reliable D call. Germline CDR1 reads SGHAT; CDR2 reads FQNNGV. The CDR3 sequence is 17 residues long. Trimming pared 3 bases from V and 0 bases from J, leaving 14 bases between. CDR3 region: CASSFTLYPSTNEKLFF. The CDR3 DNA reads as TGTGCCAGCAGCTTTACATTGTACCCTTCAACTAATGAAAAACTGTTTTTT.

This clone was picked up a small number of times. This chain links TRBV9 with TRBJ1-4; 9 bases are shared with TRBD1. The V gene's germline CDR1 is SGDLS and CDR2 YYNGEE. Trimming took 4 bases from V and 5 from J; bases not matched to a gene: 6. CDR3 length: 15 amino acids. CDR3 loop: CASSSEDRGNEKLFF. The CDR3 nucleotides read TGTGCCAGCAGCTCAGAGGACAGGGGAAATGAAAAACTGTTTTTT.

V is TRBV19 and J is TRBJ1-1; tentative D call: TRBD1 (6 bases). Per the germline V gene, CDR1 is LNHDA and CDR2 is SQIVND (reference sequence). The CDR3 length is 13 residues. V was cut by 4 bases and J by 9 bases, with 15 bases left in between. In DNA, the CDR3 is TGTGCCAGTAGTAGACAGGCTCAAGTGAAAGCTTTCTTT. It specifies CASSRQAQVKAFF.